This TCR beta chain emerged from a study of blood T cells in healthy people across ages. Note on this clonotype: The target antigen is unknown.

The draw of peripheral blood yielded roughly 10 milliliters from each donor. Each sample yielded at least 5 micrograms of PBMC total RNA. General study results and limits: A greater number of naive CD4+ cells and higher diversity distinguished long-lived donors from aged donors.

The second PCR ran about 6 to 12 cycles with a sample-barcoded 5' primer and J-beta primers. Every cDNA was tagged by a template-switch adaptor with 12 random nucleotides. TCRdb itself ran the 5' RACE reads through MiXCR, one entry per CDR3 protein. In the table there are under 1 million distinct CDR3 sequences, 44% of which are singletons. CDR3 size: 14 residues. Trimming cost V 4 bases and J 8 bases; bases outside gene matches: 7. Per germline, CDR1 SEHNR and CDR2 FQNEAQ (reference sequence). The specimen was blood. The V call is TRBV7-9, the J call TRBJ1-2; 10 bases map to TRBD1. This TCR derives from a man aged 60 to 69 in good health. The CDR3 sequence is CASSSSGTGVGYTF. CDR3 coding DNA: TGTGCCAGCAGCTCATCGGGGACAGGGGTGGGCTACACCTTC.